The entry below describes one T cell receptor (beta chain). This same CDR3 is encoded by further DNA sequences in the sample. The data were produced by immunoSEQ multiplex PCR, yet TCRdb's version contains in-frame clones alone and is incomplete. The sample has 300,000 to 350,000 clones; roughly 90% are singletons. The sample comes from a study of Ad26.COV2.S vaccination and SARS-CoV-2 variants. On the study more broadly: Ad26.COV2.S shots went into the muscle once or twice, 56 days apart.

Treatment in this sample: some 19 received Ad26.COV2.S at low or high dose, single or two shots; 5 received placebo; per-sample allocation not given. Specimens were obtained on day 63 following the first vaccine or placebo injection. V was pared by 9 bases and J by 3 bases, with 6 bases between. The germline V gene has CDR1 MNHEY and CDR2 SMNVEV (reference sequence). The CDR3 loop spans 10 amino acids. The sequence came from a person between 18 and 65 years old who received the Ad26.COV2.S COVID-19 vaccine or a placebo. The chain carries TRBV27 and TRBJ2-7, with D unresolved. Material: peripheral blood, obtained in a trial of Ad26.COV2.S vaccine versus placebo. CDR3 protein: CASGFYEQYF. As DNA, the CDR3 is TGTGCCAGTGGATTCTACGAGCAGTACTTC.